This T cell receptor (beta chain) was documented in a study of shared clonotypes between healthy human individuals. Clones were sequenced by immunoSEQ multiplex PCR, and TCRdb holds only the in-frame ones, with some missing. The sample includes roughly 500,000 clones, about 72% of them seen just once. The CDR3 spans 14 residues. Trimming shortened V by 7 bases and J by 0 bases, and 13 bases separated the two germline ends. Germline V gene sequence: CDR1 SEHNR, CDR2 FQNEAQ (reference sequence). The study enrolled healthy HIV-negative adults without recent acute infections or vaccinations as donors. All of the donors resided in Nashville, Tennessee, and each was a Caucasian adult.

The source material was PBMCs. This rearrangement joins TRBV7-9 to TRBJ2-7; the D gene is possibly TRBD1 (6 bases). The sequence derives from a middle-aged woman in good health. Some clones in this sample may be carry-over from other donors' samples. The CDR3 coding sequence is TGTGCCAGCACCACAGGGACAAGCTCCTACGAGCAGTACTTC. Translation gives CASTTGTSSYEQYF.